A single sample gave rise to the 8 T cell receptor beta chains below, sequenced in a study of T cell repertoires in cytomegalovirus infection. Which antigens these TCRs recognize remains unknown. TCRdb fed the reads into MiXCR, producing one record per CDR3 protein. Seen here are about 570,000 distinct CDR3 sequences, 35% to 50% observed once, and the top ten hold around 50%. Here the sequenced sample was cultured PBMCs, taken from culture after CMV antigen stimulation. Receptors were obtained from a human donor in good health (CMV status not recorded). Some clones in this sample may be carry-over from other donors' samples.

Only a few counts were recorded for this clonotype. The chain recombines TRBV7-6 with TRBJ2-1, with D unclear. The CDR3 loop spans 11 amino acids. In germline, CDR1 is SGHVS, CDR2 FNYEAQ. V was trimmed by 5 bases and J by 10 bases, leaving 9 bases between them. In DNA form, the CDR3 reads TGTGCCAGCAGCCAGCTGTACGAGCAGTTCTTC. It specifies CASSQLYEQFF. Drawing the rest from reference TRBV7-6 and TRBJ2-1, the complete variable domain is GAGVSQSPRYKVTKRGQDVALRCDPISGHVSLYWYRQALGQGPEFLTYFNYEAQQDKSGLPNDRFSAERPEGSISTLTIQRTEQRDSAMYRCASSQLYEQFFGPGTRLTVL.

V gene TRBV28 combines with J gene TRBJ2-1, with D possibly being TRBD1 or TRBD2 (5 bases each). The CDR3 consists of 14 residues. CDR1 and CDR2 (germline): MDHEN, SYDVKM. V gave up 3 bases and J gave up 6 bases, with 12 bases separating them. Written as DNA, the CDR3 is TGTGCCAGCAGTTTTGGGGGTTCCGGCAATGAGCAGTTCTTC. Translating gives CASSFGGSGNEQFF. The full variable domain, rest sourced from reference TRBV28 and TRBJ2-1, is DVKVTQSSRYLVKRTGEKVFLECVQDMDHENMFWYRQDPGLGLRLIYFSYDVKMKEKGDIPEGYSVSREKKERFSLILESASTNQTSMYLCASSFGGSGNEQFFGPGTRLTVL.

This clonotype came up a few times. This sequence joins TRBV7-2 and TRBJ2-7; 7 bases line up with TRBD1. J was trimmed by 7 bases and V by 3 bases; bases with no gene match: 6. Germline loops: CDR1 SGHTA, CDR2 FQGNSA. The CDR3 length is 13 residues. The CDR3 nucleotides are TGTGCCAGCAGCTTGGGGACAGTTGGGGAGCAGTACTTC. Its translation is CASSLGTVGEQYF.

The chain joins TRBV10-3 to TRBJ2-7; no firm D call. The CDR3 is 14 amino acids. V was trimmed by 7 bases and J by 2 bases, leaving 15 bases between them. Germline V gene sequence: CDR1 ENHRY, CDR2 SYGVKD. Here the CDR3 DNA reads TGTGCCATCAAGGGTTGGCAGTCACCCTACGAGCAGTACTTC. Protein: CAIKGWQSPYEQYF.

This clonotype was detected many times. The rearrangement joins TRBV6-1 to TRBJ1-3; no firm D call. The V and J ends lost 5 bases and 1 base respectively, with 9 bases between them. This CDR3 contains 14 residues. Germline values: CDR1 MNHNS, CDR2 SASEGT. The CDR3 spells CASSPWQSGNTIYF. The CDR3 region has the DNA TGTGCCAGCAGTCCTTGGCAGTCTGGAAACACCATATATTTT.

This clonotype was detected a few times. J is TRBJ2-7 and V is TRBV7-2; D is possibly TRBD1 (6 bases). The CDR3 is made up of 13 amino acids. The V and J ends lost 1 base and 6 bases respectively, with 10 bases between them. Germline CDR1 is SGHTA and CDR2 is FQGNSA. CDR3 protein: CASSLEPRGEQYF. CDR3 in DNA: TGTGCCAGCAGCTTAGAGCCCAGGGGCGAGCAGTACTTC.

This chain uses TRBV6-1 with TRBJ2-1; TRBD2 might be the D (6 bases). Trimming shortened V by 7 bases and J by 0 bases, and 13 bases separated the two germline ends. Germline-derived CDR1 and CDR2 are MNHNS and SASEGT. The CDR3 sequence is 15 residues long. The CDR3 sequence: CASTLAELSYNEQFF. The CDR3 nucleotides are TGTGCCAGCACTTTAGCGGAACTCTCCTACAATGAGCAGTTCTTC.

The table lists this clonotype with a count of one. V usage is TRBV6-2 or TRBV6-3 and J usage is TRBJ2-1; D not resolved. The CDR3 sequence is 15 residues long. From germline, CDR1 is MNHEY and CDR2 SVGEGT. The V end was cut by 4 bases, the J end by 4 bases, with 14 bases between. The CDR3 DNA reads TGTGCCAGCAGTTTACAAGAGCCCCTATACAATGAGCAGTTCTTC. This sequence encodes CASSLQEPLYNEQFF.